The rows below give T cell receptor beta chains drawn from one sample of a study of T cell repertoires in cytomegalovirus infection. TCRdb recomputed calls from the reads with MiXCR, one row per CDR3 protein. This table has around 530,000 distinct CDR3 sequences, approximately 25% appearing once. Sample: PBMCs. These receptors all come from a human donor in good health (CMV status not recorded). Some clones in this sample may be carry-over from other donors' samples. The CDR3 runs from the conserved cysteine through the conserved F or W. The D gene is left open where the match is weak. Expanded clones are given a class, and other clones once, few, many or no size at all.

CDR3aa,CDR3nt,len,v_gene,j_gene,d_gene,abundance
CASSSGTGRREQYF,TGTGCCAGCAGCTCTGGGACGGGCCGTCGAGAGCAGTACTTC,14,TRBV7-2,TRBJ2-7,-,many
CASSLVIQGHGELFF,TGTGCCAGCAGCTTAGTGATACAGGGCCACGGGGAGCTGTTTTTT,15,TRBV7-9,TRBJ2-2,-,few
CASSLVRGEKLFF,TGTGCCAGCAGCTTAGTCAGGGGTGAAAAACTGTTTTTT,13,TRBV7-2,TRBJ1-4,-,many
CVSRGGALYNEQFF,TGTGTCAGCAGAGGGGGGGCCCTGTACAATGAGCAGTTCTTC,14,TRBV12-3/TRBV12-4,TRBJ2-1,-,many
CASSQGASYTGELFF,TGCGCCAGCAGCCAAGGGGCATCTTACACCGGGGAGCTGTTTTTT,15,TRBV4-3,TRBJ2-2,-,once
CASSIRLGGTSGSRGTDTQYF,TGTGCCAGCAGCATCCGTTTGGGGGGGACTAGCGGGAGTCGGGGCACAGATACGCAGTATTTT,21,TRBV7-3,TRBJ2-3,TRBD2,-
CSAARAGATGEQFF,TGCAGTGCCGCCCGAGCGGGAGCTACGGGAGAGCAGTTCTTC,14,TRBV20-1,TRBJ2-1,TRBD2,-
CASSNRNEQFF,TGTGCCAGCAGCAACAGGAATGAGCAGTTCTTC,11,TRBV6-1,TRBJ2-1,-,many
CASSQQGADTQYF,TGTGCCAGCAGCCAGCAGGGTGCCGATACGCAGTATTTT,13,TRBV28,TRBJ2-3,-,-
CASSARATEAFF,TGTGCCAGCTCGGCCAGGGCCACTGAAGCTTTCTTT,12,TRBV18,TRBJ1-1,-,few
CSARLSPEGGYTF,TGCAGTGCTAGACTTTCCCCCGAGGGGGGCTACACCTTC,13,TRBV20-1,TRBJ1-2,-,-
CASSLRTATNEKLFF,TGTGCCAGCAGTCTACGGACAGCAACTAATGAAAAACTGTTTTTT,15,TRBV14,TRBJ1-4,-,-
CASTLTVREGRYTGELFF,TGTGCCAGCACCTTAACGGTCAGGGAGGGGCGATACACCGGGGAGCTGTTTTTT,18,TRBV5-4,TRBJ2-2,TRBD2,many
CSAPAGGTRINQPQHF,TGCAGTGCTCCCGCGGGTGGGACACGAATCAATCAGCCCCAGCATTTT,16,TRBV20-1,TRBJ1-5,-,few
CASRNFRVSETQYF,TGTGCCAGCAGGAATTTCAGGGTTTCGGAGACCCAGTACTTC,14,TRBV7-2,TRBJ2-5,-,few
CSVELGLAENEQFF,TGCAGCGTTGAATTAGGACTAGCGGAGAATGAGCAGTTCTTC,14,TRBV29-1,TRBJ2-1,TRBD2,-
CASAASRIGGGYTF,TGTGCCAGCGCCGCCTCCAGGATTGGGGGAGGCTACACCTTC,14,TRBV11-2,TRBJ1-2,-,few
CASSRSWRLAESSYEQYF,TGTGCCAGCAGCCGTAGCTGGCGGCTAGCGGAAAGCTCCTACGAGCAGTACTTC,18,TRBV7-1,TRBJ2-7,TRBD2,-
CASSHSSTEEAFF,TGCGCCAGCAGCCACTCATCGACGGAGGAAGCTTTCTTT,13,TRBV5-1,TRBJ1-1,-,once
CASGRIGQMSYEQYF,TGTGCCAGCGGCCGGATTGGACAGATGTCCTACGAGCAGTACTTC,15,TRBV12-3/TRBV12-4,TRBJ2-7,-,-
CATSDFATNYGYTF,TGTGCCACCAGTGATTTTGCCACTAACTATGGCTACACCTTC,14,TRBV24-1,TRBJ1-2,-,-
CASSIGQGAYEQYF,TGTGCCAGTAGTATAGGTCAGGGGGCCTACGAGCAGTACTTC,14,TRBV19,TRBJ2-7,TRBD1,-
CASSPRVGGGTQYF,TGTGCCAGCAGCCCACGAGTGGGGGGGGGGACCCAGTACTTC,14,TRBV5-3,TRBJ2-5,TRBD2,-
CASSEFVDSNQPQHF,TGTGCCAGCAGTGAATTCGTAGATAGCAATCAGCCCCAGCATTTT,15,TRBV2,TRBJ1-5,-,-
CASSLSGTQEKLFF,TGCGCCAGCAGCCTTTCCGGGACGCAGGAAAAACTGTTTTTT,14,TRBV4-3,TRBJ1-4,-,few
CASSLSFNSPLHF,TGTGCCAGCAGCTTATCGTTCAATTCACCCCTCCACTTT,13,TRBV6-5,TRBJ1-6,-,few
CASSPRGTGVMNQPQHF,TGTGCCAGCTCACCCCGAGGGACAGGAGTTATGAATCAGCCCCAGCATTTT,17,TRBV18,TRBJ1-5,TRBD1,few
CATSSSGNTDTQYF,TGTGCCACCTCGTCCAGCGGAAACACAGATACGCAGTATTTT,14,TRBV7-6,TRBJ2-3,-,-
CASSPRGARSPLHF,TGTGCCAGCAGTCCCCGGGGGGCTCGTTCACCCCTCCACTTT,14,TRBV19,TRBJ1-6,-,-
CASSSRFDGVSEAFF,TGCGCCAGCAGCTCAAGGTTCGACGGGGTCTCTGAAGCTTTCTTT,15,TRBV4-1,TRBJ1-1,-,-
CASSLWGNAETQYF,TGTGCCAGCAGCTTGTGGGGGAACGCAGAGACCCAGTACTTC,14,TRBV5-5,TRBJ2-5,-,-
CSARDRANTEAFF,TGCAGTGCTCGCGACAGGGCGAACACTGAAGCTTTCTTT,13,TRBV20-1,TRBJ1-1,TRBD1,-
CASSPGTSGMSEQFF,TGTGCCAGCAGCCCCGGGACTAGCGGGATGAGTGAGCAGTTCTTC,15,TRBV27,TRBJ2-1,TRBD2,-
CASESGAPGQVW,TGTGCCAGCGAAAGCGGGGCACCCGGACAGGTCTGG,12,TRBV6-2/TRBV6-3,TRBJ2-3,-,few
CAIRATGEKLFF,TGTGCCATCAGGGCAACGGGCGAAAAACTGTTTTTT,12,TRBV10-3,TRBJ1-4,-,-
CASSWTGDTGELFF,TGTGCCAGCAGCTGGACAGGGGACACCGGGGAGCTGTTTTTT,14,TRBV7-9,TRBJ2-2,TRBD1,many
CASSKQGYEQYF,TGTGCCAGCAGCAAACAGGGGTACGAGCAGTACTTC,12,TRBV6-5,TRBJ2-7,TRBD1,-
CASSTMLAGNNEQFF,TGTGCCAGCAGCACCATGTTAGCGGGCAACAATGAGCAGTTCTTC,15,TRBV7-2,TRBJ2-1,TRBD2,many
CSASGAVSSTDTQYF,TGCAGTGCGTCAGGAGCGGTATCTAGCACAGATACGCAGTATTTT,15,TRBV20-1,TRBJ2-3,-,few
CASSGTSGRRYYYNEQFF,TGTGCCAGTAGCGGGACTAGCGGGAGGAGGTACTACTACAATGAGCAGTTCTTC,18,TRBV19,TRBJ2-1,TRBD2,many
CSASEAGGVGETQYF,TGCAGTGCTAGTGAGGCGGGAGGGGTGGGAGAGACCCAGTACTTC,15,TRBV20-1,TRBJ2-5,TRBD2,few
CSAQTDTGNQPQHF,TGCAGTGCTCAAACGGACACCGGCAATCAGCCCCAGCATTTT,14,TRBV20-1,TRBJ1-5,-,few
CASSTGPGLTSINEQFF,TGTGCCAGCAGCACCGGGCCGGGACTTACTTCCATCAATGAGCAGTTCTTC,17,TRBV7-3,TRBJ2-1,-,many
CASTSSEGQFGYTF,TGTGCCAGCACCTCCTCTGAGGGACAGTTTGGCTACACCTTC,14,TRBV12-3/TRBV12-4,TRBJ1-2,TRBD1,-
CASSSRTSLWSQETQYF,TGTGCCAGCAGCTCCCGGACTAGCCTTTGGTCACAAGAGACCCAGTACTTC,17,TRBV7-2,TRBJ2-5,TRBD2,many
CASDDRNYGYTF,TGTGCCAGTGACGACAGGAACTATGGCTACACCTTC,12,TRBV19,TRBJ1-2,-,-
CASSFGTTEGVDTQYF,TGTGCCAGCAGCTTTGGGACTACGGAGGGAGTGGATACGCAGTATTTT,16,TRBV7-6,TRBJ2-3,TRBD2,few
CASGSGRDNEQFF,TGTGCCAGTGGAAGCGGGAGGGACAATGAGCAGTTCTTC,13,TRBV19,TRBJ2-1,TRBD2,-
CSASDGGVRGYTF,TGCAGTGCTAGCGACGGGGGGGTGAGAGGCTACACCTTC,13,TRBV20-1,TRBJ1-2,-,-
CASSPRASGRGRDTQYF,TGTGCCAGCAGCCCCCGGGCTAGCGGGAGAGGTCGAGATACGCAGTATTTT,17,TRBV11-2,TRBJ2-3,TRBD2,few
CASSQGLAGGPSRNEQFF,TGCGCCAGCAGCCAGGGACTAGCGGGAGGGCCCTCGAGGAATGAGCAGTTCTTC,18,TRBV4-1,TRBJ2-1,TRBD2,-
CASSLNRGLETQYF,TGTGCCAGCAGCTTAAACAGGGGGCTGGAGACCCAGTACTTC,14,TRBV7-8,TRBJ2-5,TRBD1,many